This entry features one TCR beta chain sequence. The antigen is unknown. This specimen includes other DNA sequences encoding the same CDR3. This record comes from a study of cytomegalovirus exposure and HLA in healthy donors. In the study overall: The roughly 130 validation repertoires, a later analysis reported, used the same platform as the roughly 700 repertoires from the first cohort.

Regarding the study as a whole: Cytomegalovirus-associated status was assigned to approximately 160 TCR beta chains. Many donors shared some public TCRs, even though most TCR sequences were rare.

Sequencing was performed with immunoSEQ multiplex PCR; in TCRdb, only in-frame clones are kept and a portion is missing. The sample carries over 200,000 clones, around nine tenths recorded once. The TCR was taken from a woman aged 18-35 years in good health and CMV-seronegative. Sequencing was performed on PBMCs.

The CDR3 region has the DNA TGTGCCAGCAGTCGGGGCTCCTACGAGCAGTACTTC. This encodes CASSRGSYEQYF. V and J are TRBV6-5 and TRBJ2-7, with D perhaps matching TRBD2 (5 bases). Looked up from germline, CDR1 is MNHEY and CDR2 is SVGAGI. Between the trimmed V and J ends, which lost 5 bases and 0 bases, there was a span of 5 bases. The CDR3 has 12 amino acids.